The entry below gives a single TCR beta chain sequence along with its context. Its antigen is still unknown. The sample originates from a study of OX40 agonist ivuxolimab in advanced cancers. Study-wide context: Patients took ivuxolimab, an agonistic anti-OX40 (CD134) antibody. People in dose escalation had one of these cancers: hepatocellular carcinoma, melanoma, renal cell or head and neck cancer.

From germline, CDR1 is MNHNY and CDR2 SVGAGI (reference sequence). The CDR3 has 15 residues. Losses at the gene ends were 6 bases for V and 4 bases for J; bases not matched to a gene: 8. Findings and caveats of the study: CD8+ T cells were the subset that, on average, had more expanded clones than CD4+.

TCRdb keeps only in-frame clones here, not all; method: immunoSEQ multiplex PCR. There are roughly 75,000 clones in the sample; 75% to 90% occur only once, and under 3.5% lies in the top ten. The source material was CD4+ or CD8+ T cells sorted from blood, sampled in a trial of the OX40 agonist ivuxolimab. The rearrangement joins TRBV6-6 to TRBJ2-1; 8 bases align to TRBD1. This TCR was sampled from an adult with an advanced solid tumor such as melanoma, head and neck, liver or kidney cancer. The CDR3 reads CASRSPGQDYNEQFF. In DNA form, the CDR3 reads TGTGCCAGCAGGTCCCCGGGACAGGATTACAATGAGCAGTTCTTC.